Listed below are T cell receptor beta chains from one sample, sequenced in a study of blood T cells in healthy people across ages. TCRdb re-derived calls from the 5' RACE reads in MiXCR, one entry per CDR3 protein. The sample lists hundreds of thousands of distinct CDR3 sequences, approximately 21% occurring once. Sequenced input: blood. The receptors come from a man aged 70-80 years in good health. Both conserved end residues are part of each CDR3. The D gene is left open where the match is weak. Not all rows give a size; the values are once, few, many and, for expanded clones, a class.

d_call,clone_size,j_call,v_call,cdr3_aa,cdr3_nt
NA,NA,TRBJ2-3,TRBV3-1,CASSQSLRSTDTQYF,TGTGCCAGCAGCCAAAGCCTCCGGAGCACAGATACGCAGTATTTT
NA,NA,TRBJ2-7,TRBV28,CASSPGYLEQYF,TGTGCCAGCAGTCCCGGGTACTTAGAGCAGTACTTC
NA,NA,TRBJ2-5,TRBV5-6,CASTLAGKGQETQYF,TGTGCCAGCACCCTGGCCGGGAAGGGCCAAGAGACCCAGTACTTC
NA,NA,TRBJ2-4,TRBV3-1,CASSQERIAKNIQYF,TGTGCCAGCAGCCAAGAACGGATAGCCAAAAACATTCAGTACTTC
NA,few,TRBJ2-3,TRBV10-3,CAISESPLGTQYF,TGTGCCATCAGTGAGAGTCCCCTTGGAACGCAGTATTTT
NA,few,TRBJ1-1,TRBV20-1,CSARRRGGGAEAFF,TGCAGTGCTAGAAGGCGGGGAGGAGGAGCTGAAGCTTTCTTT
NA,NA,TRBJ2-1,TRBV6-2/TRBV6-3,CASTPGVSGGDEQFF,TGTGCCAGCACCCCAGGGGTGTCGGGAGGCGATGAGCAGTTCTTC
NA,NA,TRBJ2-2,TRBV14,CASSQGGGYTGELFF,TGTGCCAGCAGCCAAGGGGGTGGATACACCGGGGAGCTGTTTTTT
NA,few,TRBJ2-2,TRBV18,CASSPIAGPNTGELFF,TGTGCCAGCTCACCAATCGCGGGACCGAACACCGGGGAGCTGTTTTTT
TRBD1,NA,TRBJ1-3,TRBV3-1,CASSRTGDSSGNTIYF,TGTGCCAGCAGCCGTACAGGGGACTCCTCTGGAAACACCATATATTTT
TRBD2,many,TRBJ2-7,TRBV4-3,CASSSGTTSYEQYF,TGCGCCAGCAGCTCCGGGACTACCAGCTACGAGCAGTACTTC
TRBD1,many,TRBJ2-7,TRBV28,CASSLGGQGDYEQYF,TGTGCCAGCAGTCTAGGCGGTCAGGGGGACTACGAGCAGTACTTC
TRBD1,NA,TRBJ1-1,TRBV19,CASSIGAGGTNTEAFF,TGTGCCAGTAGTATAGGAGCAGGGGGCACGAACACTGAAGCTTTCTTT
TRBD1,few,TRBJ2-7,TRBV5-1,CASSLGPGQTYEQYF,TGCGCCAGCAGCTTGGGTCCGGGACAGACCTACGAGCAGTACTTC
NA,few,TRBJ2-6,TRBV19,CASSSAGYSGANVLTF,TGTGCCAGTAGTTCGGCCGGATACTCTGGGGCCAACGTCCTGACTTTC
NA,NA,TRBJ2-7,TRBV4-3,CASSQGPGRSYEQYF,TGCGCCAGCAGCCAAGGCCCGGGACGCTCCTACGAGCAGTACTTC
NA,few,TRBJ1-4,TRBV27,CAGSLLSRTPNEKLFF,TGTGCCGGCAGTTTACTCTCCAGGACACCCAATGAAAAACTGTTTTTT
NA,NA,TRBJ1-6,TRBV25-1,CASSLLGNSPLHF,TGTGCCAGCAGTCTGTTGGGTAATTCACCCCTCCACTTT
NA,NA,TRBJ2-3,TRBV5-1,CASSSGTEGVTDTQYF,TGCGCCAGCAGCTCCGGGACCGAAGGAGTGACAGATACGCAGTATTTT
NA,NA,TRBJ2-7,TRBV20-1,CSASGTGNYEQYF,TGCAGTGCTAGTGGGACGGGAAACTACGAGCAGTACTTC
NA,NA,TRBJ1-4,TRBV7-2,CASSSLSEKLFF,TGTGCCAGCAGCTCCTTATCAGAAAAACTGTTTTTT
TRBD1,NA,TRBJ2-2,TRBV6-2/TRBV6-3,CASRTDRGPNTGELLF,TGTGCCAGCAGGACGGACAGGGGGCCGAACACCGGGGAGCTGCTTTTT
NA,NA,TRBJ2-4,TRBV25-1,CASSEDGSLAKNIQYF,TGTGCCAGCTCCGAGGACGGCAGTTTAGCCAAAAACATTCAGTACTTC
NA,few,TRBJ2-3,TRBV24-1,CATSDEQGRATDTQYF,TGTGCCACCAGTGATGAACAGGGTAGAGCCACAGATACGCAGTATTTT